Listed below are T cell receptor beta chains from one sample, sequenced in a study of identical twins. MiXCR was run by TCRdb on the 5' RACE reads, yielding one entry per CDR3 protein. The data hold fewer than 800,000 distinct CDR3 sequences, with just over 7% observed a single time. These data were also filed under a second study, of yellow fever vaccine responses in identical twins.

Sequenced: PBMCs. The source is a woman aged 18-29 years in good health. Both conserved end residues are part of each CDR3. A D gene is named only where the DNA matches it firmly. Expanded clones are given a class, and other clones once, few, many or no size at all.

cdr3_length: 16; v_call: TRBV11-2; d_call: NA; clone_size: NA; j_call: TRBJ2-1; cdr3_aa: CASSLGSRFYYNEQFF; cdr3_nt: TGTGCCAGCAGCTTAGGGTCCAGGTTTTACTACAATGAGCAGTTCTTC
cdr3_length: 14; v_call: TRBV3-1; d_call: TRBD1; clone_size: many; j_call: TRBJ2-7; cdr3_aa: CASSLGTGNYEQYF; cdr3_nt: TGTGCCAGCAGCCTGGGGACAGGGAACTACGAGCAGTACTTC
cdr3_length: 12; v_call: TRBV9; d_call: NA; clone_size: many; j_call: TRBJ2-2; cdr3_aa: CASSASGTGLFF; cdr3_nt: TGTGCCAGCAGCGCGAGCGGGACAGGGCTGTTTTTT
cdr3_length: 20; v_call: TRBV11-2; d_call: TRBD2; clone_size: NA; j_call: TRBJ2-1; cdr3_aa: CASSSRTSPLTSGRGNEQFF; cdr3_nt: TGTGCCAGCAGCTCCAGGACGTCACCCTTGACTAGCGGGAGAGGGAATGAGCAGTTCTTC
cdr3_length: 14; v_call: TRBV6-5; d_call: NA; clone_size: NA; j_call: TRBJ1-1; cdr3_aa: CASSYPGAVTEAFF; cdr3_nt: TGTGCCAGCAGTTATCCGGGGGCGGTCACTGAAGCTTTCTTT
cdr3_length: 14; v_call: TRBV24-1; d_call: TRBD2; clone_size: few; j_call: TRBJ2-5; cdr3_aa: CAPAGLADQETQYF; cdr3_nt: TGTGCCCCTGCGGGACTAGCGGACCAAGAGACCCAGTACTTC
cdr3_length: 15; v_call: TRBV29-1; d_call: TRBD2; clone_size: many; j_call: TRBJ2-2; cdr3_aa: CSVEPGTSGTGELFF; cdr3_nt: TGCAGCGTTGAGCCTGGGACTAGCGGGACCGGGGAGCTGTTTTTT
cdr3_length: 11; v_call: TRBV6-5; d_call: NA; clone_size: few; j_call: TRBJ1-1; cdr3_aa: CASIQNTEAFF; cdr3_nt: TGTGCCAGCATTCAAAACACTGAAGCTTTCTTT
cdr3_length: 14; v_call: TRBV7-9; d_call: TRBD2; clone_size: many; j_call: TRBJ2-1; cdr3_aa: CATISGDSGYEQFF; cdr3_nt: TGTGCCACTATAAGCGGGGACTCAGGCTATGAGCAGTTCTTC
cdr3_length: 13; v_call: TRBV29-1; d_call: TRBD1; clone_size: many; j_call: TRBJ2-7; cdr3_aa: CSVLGQPAYEQYF; cdr3_nt: TGCAGCGTCCTGGGACAGCCAGCCTACGAGCAGTACTTC
cdr3_length: 16; v_call: TRBV24-1; d_call: NA; clone_size: NA; j_call: TRBJ2-1; cdr3_aa: CATSDLNPRAYNEQFF; cdr3_nt: TGTGCCACCAGTGATTTGAACCCTAGGGCTTACAATGAGCAGTTCTTC
cdr3_length: 15; v_call: TRBV6-5; d_call: TRBD2; clone_size: few; j_call: TRBJ2-1; cdr3_aa: CASSYSLAGDNEQFF; cdr3_nt: TGTGCCAGCAGTTACTCCCTAGCGGGAGACAATGAGCAGTTCTTC
cdr3_length: 13; v_call: TRBV6-2/TRBV6-3; d_call: NA; clone_size: few; j_call: TRBJ1-2; cdr3_aa: CAGKRVLRDGYTF; cdr3_nt: TGTGCCGGCAAAAGGGTACTTAGAGATGGCTACACCTTC
cdr3_length: 14; v_call: TRBV7-9; d_call: NA; clone_size: few; j_call: TRBJ2-7; cdr3_aa: CASSLGLNSYEQYF; cdr3_nt: TGTGCCAGCAGCTTAGGGCTTAACTCCTACGAGCAGTACTTC
cdr3_length: 14; v_call: TRBV28; d_call: NA; clone_size: many; j_call: TRBJ2-5; cdr3_aa: CASTWGGVQETQYF; cdr3_nt: TGTGCCAGCACCTGGGGCGGTGTACAAGAGACCCAGTACTTC
cdr3_length: 16; v_call: TRBV20-1; d_call: TRBD2; clone_size: NA; j_call: TRBJ2-1; cdr3_aa: CSASMGGGGPYNEQFF; cdr3_nt: TGCAGTGCTAGCATGGGGGGCGGGGGGCCTTACAATGAGCAGTTCTTC
cdr3_length: 12; v_call: TRBV6-1; d_call: TRBD1; clone_size: few; j_call: TRBJ1-4; cdr3_aa: CASSEMSGQGIF; cdr3_nt: TGTGCCAGCAGTGAGATGTCGGGACAGGGGATTTTT
cdr3_length: 13; v_call: TRBV19; d_call: TRBD1; clone_size: NA; j_call: TRBJ1-1; cdr3_aa: CASAGTGNTEAFF; cdr3_nt: TGTGCCAGTGCCGGGACAGGAAACACTGAAGCTTTCTTT
cdr3_length: 14; v_call: TRBV2; d_call: NA; clone_size: few; j_call: TRBJ1-1; cdr3_aa: CASSEQVSNTEAFF; cdr3_nt: TGTGCCAGCAGCGAACAGGTGTCGAACACTGAAGCTTTCTTT
cdr3_length: 21; v_call: TRBV6-2/TRBV6-3; d_call: TRBD1; clone_size: few; j_call: TRBJ1-3; cdr3_aa: CASSYSIGTGSFESSGNTIYF; cdr3_nt: TGTGCCAGCAGTTACTCGATTGGGACAGGGAGCTTCGAAAGCTCTGGAAACACCATATATTTT
cdr3_length: 16; v_call: TRBV12-3/TRBV12-4; d_call: TRBD1; clone_size: NA; j_call: TRBJ1-2; cdr3_aa: CASSFSGTVAPYGYTF; cdr3_nt: TGTGCCAGCAGTTTTTCGGGGACAGTAGCGCCCTATGGCTACACCTTC
cdr3_length: 14; v_call: TRBV6-5; d_call: NA; clone_size: few; j_call: TRBJ2-2; cdr3_aa: CASSYSLGTGELFF; cdr3_nt: TGTGCCAGCAGTTACTCGCTTGGCACCGGGGAGCTGTTTTTT
cdr3_length: 14; v_call: TRBV10-3; d_call: TRBD1; clone_size: NA; j_call: TRBJ1-2; cdr3_aa: CAIRTGQGNYGYTF; cdr3_nt: TGTGCCATCAGGACCGGACAGGGCAACTATGGCTACACCTTC
cdr3_length: 17; v_call: TRBV15; d_call: NA; clone_size: many; j_call: TRBJ1-6; cdr3_aa: CATSRDFFRGVNSPLHF; cdr3_nt: TGTGCCACCAGCAGAGACTTCTTCCGGGGGGTTAATTCACCCCTCCACTTT
cdr3_length: 19; v_call: TRBV20-1; d_call: TRBD1; clone_size: many; j_call: TRBJ2-1; cdr3_aa: CSARLRDRGIVGSYNEQFF; cdr3_nt: TGCAGTGCTAGACTCCGGGACAGGGGGATCGTAGGGTCCTACAATGAGCAGTTCTTC
cdr3_length: 15; v_call: TRBV27; d_call: TRBD1; clone_size: many; j_call: TRBJ1-1; cdr3_aa: CASSLSGTGITEAFF; cdr3_nt: TGTGCCAGCAGTTTATCCGGGACAGGGATCACTGAAGCTTTCTTT
cdr3_length: 17; v_call: TRBV5-1; d_call: NA; clone_size: few; j_call: TRBJ2-6; cdr3_aa: CASSLSGSYSGANVLTF; cdr3_nt: TGCGCCAGCAGCTTGAGCGGGTCCTACTCTGGGGCCAACGTCCTGACTTTC
cdr3_length: 17; v_call: TRBV12-3/TRBV12-4; d_call: TRBD1; clone_size: NA; j_call: TRBJ2-3; cdr3_aa: CASSFPSKGAGADTQYF; cdr3_nt: TGTGCCAGCAGTTTTCCCTCAAAGGGGGCTGGTGCAGATACGCAGTATTTT
cdr3_length: 13; v_call: TRBV12-3/TRBV12-4; d_call: NA; clone_size: many; j_call: TRBJ2-1; cdr3_aa: CASSLQGRDEQFF; cdr3_nt: TGTGCCAGCAGTCTACAGGGGAGGGATGAGCAGTTCTTC
cdr3_length: 16; v_call: TRBV12-3/TRBV12-4; d_call: TRBD1; clone_size: few; j_call: TRBJ1-1; cdr3_aa: CASSPGQGVIRTEAFF; cdr3_nt: TGTGCCAGCAGTCCCGGACAGGGGGTAATAAGGACTGAAGCTTTCTTT
cdr3_length: 15; v_call: TRBV12-3/TRBV12-4; d_call: TRBD1; clone_size: many; j_call: TRBJ2-2; cdr3_aa: CASRNRQGTGGELFF; cdr3_nt: TGTGCCAGCAGAAACAGACAGGGGACGGGCGGGGAGCTGTTTTTT
cdr3_length: 13; v_call: TRBV20-1; d_call: NA; clone_size: few; j_call: TRBJ2-3; cdr3_aa: CSVLGNRGDTQYF; cdr3_nt: TGCAGCGTTTTGGGGAATAGAGGAGATACGCAGTATTTT
cdr3_length: 21; v_call: TRBV29-1; d_call: NA; clone_size: few; j_call: TRBJ1-4; cdr3_aa: CSVEGPSGAGPLFGHNEKLFF; cdr3_nt: TGCAGCGTTGAAGGACCAAGCGGGGCAGGCCCTTTATTCGGGCATAATGAAAAACTGTTTTTT
cdr3_length: 17; v_call: TRBV7-6; d_call: NA; clone_size: NA; j_call: TRBJ2-3; cdr3_aa: CASSPHIKHLPTDTQYF; cdr3_nt: TGTGCCAGCAGCCCCCATATAAAACATCTTCCCACAGATACGCAGTATTTT
cdr3_length: 15; v_call: TRBV10-3; d_call: NA; clone_size: few; j_call: TRBJ2-1; cdr3_aa: CAISESRLSYNEQFF; cdr3_nt: TGTGCCATCAGTGAGTCTAGGCTATCCTACAATGAGCAGTTCTTC
cdr3_length: 15; v_call: TRBV7-9; d_call: NA; clone_size: few; j_call: TRBJ2-7; cdr3_aa: CASSLVQGSTYEQYF; cdr3_nt: TGTGCCAGCAGCTTAGTGCAGGGGTCGACCTACGAGCAGTACTTC
cdr3_length: 15; v_call: TRBV20-1; d_call: TRBD2; clone_size: few; j_call: TRBJ2-5; cdr3_aa: CSAFPGTSGKETQYF; cdr3_nt: TGCAGTGCTTTCCCCGGGACTAGCGGGAAAGAGACCCAGTACTTC
cdr3_length: 16; v_call: TRBV7-9; d_call: TRBD2; clone_size: few; j_call: TRBJ2-5; cdr3_aa: CASSILTSGSFETQYF; cdr3_nt: TGTGCCAGCAGCATCCTCACTAGCGGGAGTTTCGAGACCCAGTACTTC
cdr3_length: 15; v_call: TRBV6-1; d_call: NA; clone_size: NA; j_call: TRBJ2-5; cdr3_aa: CASSEVWGPGETQYF; cdr3_nt: TGTGCCAGCAGTGAAGTATGGGGGCCCGGGGAGACCCAGTACTTC
cdr3_length: 15; v_call: TRBV12-3/TRBV12-4; d_call: NA; clone_size: many; j_call: TRBJ2-3; cdr3_aa: CASSDTGASTDTQYF; cdr3_nt: TGTGCCAGCAGTGATACGGGGGCGAGCACAGATACGCAGTATTTT